The rows below give T cell receptor beta chains drawn from one sample of a study of siplizumab effects on memory and regulatory T cells. Libraries were prepared by immunoSEQ multiplex PCR; TCRdb keeps only in-frame clonotypes and omits some of them. The repertoire consists of approximately 94,000 clones, with around 97% occurring once and the leading ten covering around 0.031%. The sequenced material came from naive CD4+ T cells sorted from blood. The receptor source for this set is a human donor in good health. CDR3s include the opening cysteine and the closing phenylalanine or tryptophan. Fields, in order: CDR3 DNA, CDR3 protein, D gene, clone size, J gene, V gene. The D gene is left open where the match is weak. Clone sizes are given selectively: once, few, many, or a class where the clone is expanded.

CDR3nt: TGCGCCAGCAGTGAGTCACCGGGAACTAGCACAGATACGCAGTATTTT
CDR3aa: CASSESPGTSTDTQYF
d_gene: -
abundance: -
j_gene: TRBJ2-3
v_gene: TRBV10-1

CDR3nt: TGTGCCAGCAGCCCCCGGGGCGACGATGAGCAGTTCTTC
CDR3aa: CASSPRGDDEQFF
d_gene: -
abundance: -
j_gene: TRBJ2-1
v_gene: TRBV7-3

CDR3nt: TGTGCCAGCTGCTCGCCGGGACAGAATAATTCACCCCTCCACTTT
CDR3aa: CASCSPGQNNSPLHF
d_gene: TRBD1
abundance: few
j_gene: TRBJ1-6
v_gene: TRBV2

CDR3nt: TGTGCCATCAGTGAAGGTAGCGGCCCCTACGAGCAGTACTTC
CDR3aa: CAISEGSGPYEQYF
d_gene: -
abundance: -
j_gene: TRBJ2-7
v_gene: TRBV10-3

CDR3nt: TGTGCCAGCTCACTTCTCCCGCCTAATGAAAAACTGTTTTTT
CDR3aa: CASSLLPPNEKLFF
d_gene: -
abundance: -
j_gene: TRBJ1-4
v_gene: TRBV18

CDR3nt: TGTGCCAGCAGTTCCCCAGCGGGGGGTATTTTGGATGAGCAGTTCTTC
CDR3aa: CASSSPAGGILDEQFF
d_gene: TRBD2
abundance: -
j_gene: TRBJ2-1
v_gene: TRBV28

CDR3nt: TGCAGTGTTCTTGGGACGTTTGAGCAGTACTTC
CDR3aa: CSVLGTFEQYF
d_gene: -
abundance: -
j_gene: TRBJ2-7
v_gene: TRBV20-1

CDR3nt: TGTGCCAGCAGCTTCCGACAGGCCAATGAGCAGTTCTTC
CDR3aa: CASSFRQANEQFF
d_gene: -
abundance: -
j_gene: TRBJ2-1
v_gene: TRBV7-3

CDR3nt: TGTGCCAGCAGTGAAGCGGCACGGATAAGCACAGATACGCAGTATTTT
CDR3aa: CASSEAARISTDTQYF
d_gene: -
abundance: -
j_gene: TRBJ2-3
v_gene: TRBV2

CDR3nt: TGTGCCAGCAGCCGGGACAGTCGGCAGCCCCAGCATTTT
CDR3aa: CASSRDSRQPQHF
d_gene: TRBD1
abundance: -
j_gene: TRBJ1-5
v_gene: TRBV27

CDR3nt: TGTGCCAGTAGAGGGGTGAGGGGATTTGGGTTTATAACTAGGGATGAGCAGTTCTTC
CDR3aa: CASRGVRGFGFITRDEQFF
d_gene: -
abundance: -
j_gene: TRBJ2-1
v_gene: TRBV19

CDR3nt: TGTGCCAGCAGGGAGACTTACACCGGGGAGCTGTTTTTT
CDR3aa: CASRETYTGELFF
d_gene: -
abundance: -
j_gene: TRBJ2-2
v_gene: TRBV28

CDR3nt: TGTGCCATCAGCCCGAGGGGTCGCGGCTACACCTTC
CDR3aa: CAISPRGRGYTF
d_gene: -
abundance: -
j_gene: TRBJ1-2
v_gene: TRBV10-3

CDR3nt: TGTGCCAGCAGCCCCTGGGCTGGGTCCTCCTACGAGCAGTACTTC
CDR3aa: CASSPWAGSSYEQYF
d_gene: -
abundance: -
j_gene: TRBJ2-7
v_gene: TRBV7-2

CDR3nt: TGTGCCACCAGCAGAGATGGGGGGCCGGCAGATACGCAGTATTTT
CDR3aa: CATSRDGGPADTQYF
d_gene: -
abundance: -
j_gene: TRBJ2-3
v_gene: TRBV15

CDR3nt: TGCAGCGTTGAAGATAGCGGAAACACCATATATTTT
CDR3aa: CSVEDSGNTIYF
d_gene: -
abundance: -
j_gene: TRBJ1-3
v_gene: TRBV29-1

CDR3nt: TGTGCCTGGAGTACCTACAGGGAAGATGGCTACACCTTC
CDR3aa: CAWSTYREDGYTF
d_gene: -
abundance: -
j_gene: TRBJ1-2
v_gene: TRBV30

CDR3nt: TGTGCCAGCAGCTTAGATCTCCAAACCGGGGAGCTGTTTTTT
CDR3aa: CASSLDLQTGELFF
d_gene: -
abundance: -
j_gene: TRBJ2-2
v_gene: TRBV11-2

CDR3nt: TGCAGTGCTCCGAGGACAGATACGCAGTATTTT
CDR3aa: CSAPRTDTQYF
d_gene: -
abundance: -
j_gene: TRBJ2-3
v_gene: TRBV20-1

CDR3nt: TGTGCCAGTAGCCAGGGCCAAGAGACCCAGTACTTC
CDR3aa: CASSQGQETQYF
d_gene: -
abundance: -
j_gene: TRBJ2-5
v_gene: TRBV19

CDR3nt: TGTGCCAGCAGTTATTTCGGAGTGCACACTGAAGCTTTCTTT
CDR3aa: CASSYFGVHTEAFF
d_gene: -
abundance: -
j_gene: TRBJ1-1
v_gene: TRBV27

CDR3nt: TGTGCCAGCGTAAATTCTAGGGGGAACAATCAGCCCCAGCATTTT
CDR3aa: CASVNSRGNNQPQHF
d_gene: -
abundance: -
j_gene: TRBJ1-5
v_gene: TRBV28

CDR3nt: TGTGCCAGCAGCTTCAGGCCTAGCGGGGGATCGGGAGAGACCCAGTACTTC
CDR3aa: CASSFRPSGGSGETQYF
d_gene: TRBD2
abundance: -
j_gene: TRBJ2-5
v_gene: TRBV5-4

CDR3nt: TGTGCCAGTACCCGGACAGGGACCCATGAGACCCAGTACTTC
CDR3aa: CASTRTGTHETQYF
d_gene: TRBD1
abundance: -
j_gene: TRBJ2-5
v_gene: TRBV19

CDR3nt: TGTGCCAGCAGTTTCCTCCGGGACGGTGGCTACGAGCAGTACTTC
CDR3aa: CASSFLRDGGYEQYF
d_gene: -
abundance: -
j_gene: TRBJ2-7
v_gene: TRBV27

CDR3nt: TGTGCCAGCAGCGTAGCAGCGGGGGTGACCTACGAGCAGTACTTC
CDR3aa: CASSVAAGVTYEQYF
d_gene: TRBD2
abundance: -
j_gene: TRBJ2-7
v_gene: TRBV9

CDR3nt: TGTGCCAGCAGCGAATTAGACAGTCACTCTGGAAACACCATATATTTT
CDR3aa: CASSELDSHSGNTIYF
d_gene: -
abundance: -
j_gene: TRBJ1-3
v_gene: TRBV7-9

CDR3nt: TGTGCCAGCAGCCCGGACAGGGGACAGCCCCAGCATTTT
CDR3aa: CASSPDRGQPQHF
d_gene: TRBD1
abundance: -
j_gene: TRBJ1-5
v_gene: TRBV4-2

CDR3nt: TGCGCCAGCAGCCAAGTGCAGGGGGTCCAAGATACGCAGTATTTT
CDR3aa: CASSQVQGVQDTQYF
d_gene: TRBD1
abundance: -
j_gene: TRBJ2-3
v_gene: TRBV4-3

CDR3nt: TGTGCCAGCAGCCAAGCGGGATCTGGAAACACCATATATTTT
CDR3aa: CASSQAGSGNTIYF
d_gene: -
abundance: -
j_gene: TRBJ1-3
v_gene: TRBV7-6

CDR3nt: TGTGCCAGTAGTATCGGTGGGACGGGGAATCAGCCCCAGCATTTT
CDR3aa: CASSIGGTGNQPQHF
d_gene: -
abundance: -
j_gene: TRBJ1-5
v_gene: TRBV19

CDR3nt: TGCAGTGCTATTAAAGAGCAGTACTTC
CDR3aa: CSAIKEQYF
d_gene: -
abundance: -
j_gene: TRBJ2-7
v_gene: TRBV20-1

CDR3nt: TGTGCCAGCAGCTTAGCCGAGGGGGTGACTAGCGGCGAGCAGTACTTC
CDR3aa: CASSLAEGVTSGEQYF
d_gene: TRBD2
abundance: -
j_gene: TRBJ2-7
v_gene: TRBV11-1

CDR3nt: TGTGCCAGTAGTATTGAGTTAAATCAGCCCCAGCATTTT
CDR3aa: CASSIELNQPQHF
d_gene: -
abundance: few
j_gene: TRBJ1-5
v_gene: TRBV19

CDR3nt: TGTGCCAGCAGCGTTCCCCTCGCAGGGGTCGGCTATGGCTACACCTTC
CDR3aa: CASSVPLAGVGYGYTF
d_gene: -
abundance: -
j_gene: TRBJ1-2
v_gene: TRBV25-1

CDR3nt: TGCGCCAGCAGCTTACAGGGTGGAACAGATACGCAGTATTTT
CDR3aa: CASSLQGGTDTQYF
d_gene: -
abundance: -
j_gene: TRBJ2-3
v_gene: TRBV5-1

CDR3nt: TGTGCCAGCAGTTCCGGACAGTTTAATGAGCAGTTCTTC
CDR3aa: CASSSGQFNEQFF
d_gene: -
abundance: -
j_gene: TRBJ2-1
v_gene: TRBV21-1

CDR3nt: TGTGCCAGTACCCCCGCGGGCCGGCTAGGCGGCTACACCTTC
CDR3aa: CASTPAGRLGGYTF
d_gene: -
abundance: once
j_gene: TRBJ1-2
v_gene: TRBV19

CDR3nt: TGCGCCAGCAGCCAAGCCCAGGGGGCCCCGAAAAATAATTCACCCCTCCACTTT
CDR3aa: CASSQAQGAPKNNSPLHF
d_gene: TRBD1
abundance: -
j_gene: TRBJ1-6
v_gene: TRBV4-1

CDR3nt: TGCAGTGCTACCGTTAACACTGAAGCTTTCTTT
CDR3aa: CSATVNTEAFF
d_gene: -
abundance: few
j_gene: TRBJ1-1
v_gene: TRBV20-1

CDR3nt: TGTGCCAGTAGGTCGGTCTCGAATTCACCCCTCCACTTT
CDR3aa: CASRSVSNSPLHF
d_gene: -
abundance: few
j_gene: TRBJ1-6
v_gene: TRBV19

CDR3nt: TGTGCCAGCAGCGACCGGGACAAGATTATTCAGTTCTTC
CDR3aa: CASSDRDKIIQFF
d_gene: -
abundance: -
j_gene: TRBJ2-1
v_gene: TRBV11-1

CDR3nt: TGTGCCAGCAGCTTATTGGGGGGAGCCCTGAACGAGCAGTACTTC
CDR3aa: CASSLLGGALNEQYF
d_gene: -
abundance: -
j_gene: TRBJ2-7
v_gene: TRBV7-8

CDR3nt: TGTGCCAGCAGCTTAGGCCAGACCCAGTACTTC
CDR3aa: CASSLGQTQYF
d_gene: -
abundance: -
j_gene: TRBJ2-5
v_gene: TRBV7-3

CDR3nt: TGTGCCATCAGTCCACAGCTTAATGAAAAACTGTTTTTT
CDR3aa: CAISPQLNEKLFF
d_gene: -
abundance: once
j_gene: TRBJ1-4
v_gene: TRBV10-3

CDR3nt: TGTGCCATCAGTGCAGGCTTGGACACTGAAGCTTTCTTT
CDR3aa: CAISAGLDTEAFF
d_gene: -
abundance: -
j_gene: TRBJ1-1
v_gene: TRBV10-3

CDR3nt: TGTGCCAGCACCGAAGAGGGACTAGCGGGTATCACAGATACGCAGTATTTT
CDR3aa: CASTEEGLAGITDTQYF
d_gene: TRBD2
abundance: -
j_gene: TRBJ2-3
v_gene: TRBV27

CDR3nt: TGTGCCAGCAGTGGGGGGGACAGGGGCGCCGGGGAGCTGTTTTTT
CDR3aa: CASSGGDRGAGELFF
d_gene: TRBD1
abundance: few
j_gene: TRBJ2-2
v_gene: TRBV25-1

CDR3nt: TGTGCCAGCAGCTTAAGCGGAGGGAACAATCAGCCCCAGCATTTT
CDR3aa: CASSLSGGNNQPQHF
d_gene: -
abundance: -
j_gene: TRBJ1-5
v_gene: TRBV7-3

CDR3nt: TGTGCCAGCAGCCGGACGACAGGGGGCGCGGCAGATACGCAGTATTTT
CDR3aa: CASSRTTGGAADTQYF
d_gene: TRBD1
abundance: -
j_gene: TRBJ2-3
v_gene: TRBV5-6

CDR3nt: TGTGCCTGGAGTGCCTCACTGAACACTGAAGCTTTCTTT
CDR3aa: CAWSASLNTEAFF
d_gene: -
abundance: -
j_gene: TRBJ1-1
v_gene: TRBV30

CDR3nt: TGTGCCAGCAGCCGCGGGGTTAATGAAAAACTGTTTTTT
CDR3aa: CASSRGVNEKLFF
d_gene: -
abundance: -
j_gene: TRBJ1-4
v_gene: TRBV5-4

CDR3nt: TGTGCCAGTAGTATCGAGGTCGGGGGAAACACCATATATTTT
CDR3aa: CASSIEVGGNTIYF
d_gene: -
abundance: once
j_gene: TRBJ1-3
v_gene: TRBV19

CDR3nt: TGTGCCAGCAGACTGGCGGGACTAGGGCCTCAGTACTTC
CDR3aa: CASRLAGLGPQYF
d_gene: -
abundance: -
j_gene: TRBJ2-5
v_gene: TRBV12-1

CDR3nt: TGCGCCAGCAGCCAAGATCCTCAATGGGCTAGCTCTGGAAACACCATATATTTT
CDR3aa: CASSQDPQWASSGNTIYF
d_gene: -
abundance: -
j_gene: TRBJ1-3
v_gene: TRBV4-1

CDR3nt: TGTGCCAGCAGTGATAGGCCCTACGAGCAGTACTTC
CDR3aa: CASSDRPYEQYF
d_gene: -
abundance: -
j_gene: TRBJ2-7
v_gene: TRBV6-1

CDR3nt: TGTGCCAGCAGCGAGACGGGGGGCCCAGATACGCAGTATTTT
CDR3aa: CASSETGGPDTQYF
d_gene: -
abundance: -
j_gene: TRBJ2-3
v_gene: TRBV9

CDR3nt: TGTGCCTGGAGTTTGGGGGACTATGGCTACACCTTC
CDR3aa: CAWSLGDYGYTF
d_gene: -
abundance: few
j_gene: TRBJ1-2
v_gene: TRBV30

CDR3nt: TGCGCCAGCAGCCAGCCCCAGAGGGGAAGCTACACCTTC
CDR3aa: CASSQPQRGSYTF
d_gene: -
abundance: -
j_gene: TRBJ1-2
v_gene: TRBV4-1

CDR3nt: TGTGCCAGCACCCAGGGCGCCCAGTCAGATACGCAGTATTTT
CDR3aa: CASTQGAQSDTQYF
d_gene: -
abundance: -
j_gene: TRBJ2-3
v_gene: TRBV9